The 15 T cell receptor beta chains below all came from one sample that was sequenced in a study of a mutant IDH1 vaccine in newly diagnosed glioma. Their cognate antigens are unknown. Time point: week 47, end of study. The content of each vaccine dose was 300 ug of mutant IDH1 20-mer peptide, and topical imiquimod accompanied it. Here immunoSEQ multiplex PCR was the method, and the copy in TCRdb shows in-frame clones only, minus some. The sample carries about 50,000 clones, about three quarters recorded once. Sequences were derived from PBMCs, sampled from a glioma patient whose treatment included an IDH1 peptide vaccine. These receptors were obtained from a woman in her thirties or forties with glioma. Some clones in this sample may be carry-over from other donors' samples.

This clone appeared a few times. This rearrangement joins TRBV2 to TRBJ2-1, with D possibly being TRBD1 (5 bases). V was clipped by 6 bases and J by 4 bases, with 10 bases between them. From germline, CDR1 is SNHLY and CDR2 FYNNEI. The CDR3 runs 13 residues. This CDR3 is CASRQDRYNEQFF. CDR3 bases: TGTGCCAGCAGGCAAGACAGATACAATGAGCAGTTCTTC. The variable domain in full, with the rest retrieved from reference TRBV2 and TRBJ2-1, is EPEVTQTPSHQVTQMGQEVILRCVPISNHLYFYWYRQILGQKVEFLVSFYNNEISEKSEIFDDQFSVERPDGSNFTLKIRSTKLEDSAMYFCASRQDRYNEQFFGPGTRLTVL.

The rearrangement links TRBV9 to TRBJ2-5; D remains unclear. V was trimmed by 3 bases and J by 1 base, leaving 10 bases between them. The CDR3 totals 14 residues. The V gene's germline CDR1 is SGDLS and CDR2 YYNGEE. The CDR3 is CASSDARTQETQYF. As DNA, the CDR3 is TGTGCCAGCAGCGACGCCCGGACCCAAGAGACCCAGTACTTC.

J is TRBJ2-4 and V is TRBV4-1; D call uncertain. Trimming cost V 3 bases and J 0 bases, with 21 bases left between them. The CDR3 consists of 19 residues. Germline CDR1 MGHRA, CDR2 YSYEKL. CDR3 nucleotides: TGCGCCAGCAGCCAGGAACCCAAAAGGCCCTGGGTAGCCAAAAACATTCAGTACTTC. Its translation is CASSQEPKRPWVAKNIQYF.

The chain is built from TRBV12-5 and TRBJ1-5; no reliable D call. From germline, CDR1 is LGHNT and CDR2 FRNRAP. The length of the CDR3 is 16 residues. Trimming pared 4 bases from V and 1 base from J, leaving 14 bases between. The CDR3 here is CASGWGNVKSNQPQHF. In nucleotides, the CDR3 is TGTGCTAGTGGTTGGGGAAATGTGAAGAGCAATCAGCCCCAGCATTTT.

The chain recombines TRBV30 with TRBJ2-1; D ambiguous. V was shortened by 2 bases and J by 9 bases, with 8 bases between the two germline ends. Germline V gene data show CDR1 as GTSNPN and CDR2 as SVGIG (reference sequence). The CDR3 runs 11 residues. The CDR3 nucleotides read TGTGCCTGGAGTTTAGTCGGTGAGCAGTTCTTC. Translating it yields CAWSLVGEQFF. Full variable domain (remainder filled in from reference TRBV30 and TRBJ2-1): SQTIHQWPATLVQPVGSPLSLECTVEGTSNPNLYWYRQAAGRGLQLLFYSVGIGQISSEVPQNLSASRPQDRQFILSSKKLLLSDSGFYLCAWSLVGEQFFGPGTRLTVL.

The chain joins TRBV2 to TRBJ2-7; D is possibly TRBD2 (5 bases). The CDR3 loop spans 14 amino acids. With 1 base removed from V and 0 bases from J, the gap between germline ends came to 7 bases. The germline CDR1 and CDR2 sequences are SNHLY and FYNNEI. The CDR3 region is CASSEDGGSYEQYF. The CDR3 coding sequence is TGTGCCAGCAGTGAAGATGGAGGCTCCTACGAGCAGTACTTC.

The rearrangement uses TRBV5-4 and TRBJ2-7; TRBD1 aligns across 7 bases. This CDR3 comprises 15 residues. V dropped 5 bases and J dropped 0; count of bases not matched to a gene: 8. Germline CDR1 and CDR2: SGHNT and YYREEE (reference sequence). The CDR3 sequence is CASSIQTGLSYEQYF. The CDR3 region has the DNA TGTGCCAGCAGTATTCAGACAGGGCTCTCCTACGAGCAGTACTTC.

This chain links TRBV7-9 with TRBJ1-6; the D gene is possibly TRBD1 (5 bases). V gave up 1 base and J gave up 9 bases, with 10 bases separating them. The CDR3 has 14 amino acids. Looked up from germline, CDR1 is SEHNR and CDR2 is FQNEAQ (reference sequence). Written as DNA, the CDR3 is TGTGCCAGCAGCTTAGTAGGGGAGAGTTCACCCCTCCACTTT. Its protein product is CASSLVGESSPLHF.

This clone was counted between two and nine times. The chain carries TRBV5-4 and TRBJ1-1; 9 bases are a match to TRBD1. The CDR3 runs to 14 residues. The V gene end was trimmed by 4 bases and the J gene end by 2 bases; junction bases not matched to a gene: 3. The germline V gene has CDR1 SGHNT and CDR2 YYREEE (reference sequence). For the CDR3, the DNA is TGTGCCAGCAGCCGGGGACAGGGAAACACTGAAGCTTTCTTT. Translating it yields CASSRGQGNTEAFF. Based on the CDR3 plus reference TRBV5-4 and TRBJ1-1, the full variable domain is ETGVTQSPTHLIKTRGQQVTLRCSSQSGHNTVSWYQQALGQGPQFIFQYYREEENGRGNFPPRFSGLQFPNYSSELNVNALELDDSALYLCASSRGQGNTEAFFGQGTRLTVV.

This clone was counted between two and nine times. The DNA for the CDR3 is TGTGCCAGCAGCCGGGGCCTTAATGAAAAACTGTTTTTT. It translates to CASSRGLNEKLFF. This chain joins TRBV7-2 and TRBJ1-4, with D possibly TRBD1 on 5 matching bases. The CDR3 extends over 13 amino acids. V was clipped by 5 bases and J by 4 bases, with 8 bases between them. The V gene's germline CDR1 is SGHTA and CDR2 FQGNSA. The full variable domain, rest sourced from reference TRBV7-2 and TRBJ1-4, is GAGVSQSPSNKVTEKGKDVELRCDPISGHTALYWYRQSLGQGLEFLIYFQGNSAPDKSGLPSDRFSAERTGGSVSTLTIQRTQQEDSAVYLCASSRGLNEKLFFGSGTQLSVL.

The CDR3: CASAIRDRESYEQYF. CDR3 DNA sequence: TGCGCCAGCGCGATAAGGGACAGGGAATCCTACGAGCAGTACTTC. This chain uses TRBV5-1 with TRBJ2-7; 9 bases are a match to TRBD1. CDR1 and CDR2 (germline): SGHRS, YFSETQ. The V and J ends lost 7 bases and 1 base, in that order; junction bases with no gene match: 9. This CDR3 has 15 residues. Full variable domain (rest looked up from reference TRBV5-1 and TRBJ2-7): KAGVTQTPRYLIKTRGQQVTLSCSPISGHRSVSWYQQTPGQGLQFLFEYFSETQRNKGNFPGRFSGRQFSNSRSEMNVSTLELGDSALYLCASAIRDRESYEQYFGPGTRLTVT.

This sequence joins TRBV5-7 and TRBJ2-3; the match to TRBD1 covers 8 bases. TRBV5-7 is known as an ORF, though its function is uncertain. The CDR3 covers 14 residues. The junction had 5 bases not matched to a gene; V was cut back by 5 bases and J by 3 bases. CDR3 sequence reads: CASRPQGATDTQYF. The CDR3 nucleotides are TGTGCCAGCAGACCCCAGGGGGCGACAGATACGCAGTATTTT.

V is TRBV6-1 and J is TRBJ2-7; possible D gene TRBD1, 6 bases. The CDR3 totals 15 residues. Trimming stripped 2 bases from V and 2 bases from J, with 13 bases between. Germline CDR1 and CDR2: MNHNS and SASEGT. The CDR3 bases are TGTGCCAGCAGTGAATACGGACAGTACACCTACGAGCAGTACTTC. Residues: CASSEYGQYTYEQYF.

This rearrangement joins TRBV19 to TRBJ2-7; 7 bases are a match to TRBD2. Unmatched junction bases numbered 9, after V lost 8 bases and J lost 2 bases. Germline V lookup: CDR1 LNHDA, CDR2 SQIVND (reference sequence). The CDR3 sequence is 14 residues long. The CDR3 region has the DNA TGTGCCAGTTCCCTGGGGAGGGCTACCTACGAGCAGTACTTC. This encodes CASSLGRATYEQYF.

The V and J genes are TRBV27 and TRBJ1-1; TRBD1 aligns across 7 bases. The CDR3 totals 15 residues. Germline values: CDR1 MNHEY, CDR2 SMNVEV (reference sequence). V shed 2 bases, J shed 5 bases, and the junction held 8 bases outside the gene matches. CDR3 bases: TGTGCCAGCAGTTTAGGGGCAGGGGGATTGACTGAAGCTTTCTTT. Translating it yields CASSLGAGGLTEAFF.